This T cell receptor beta chain is drawn from a study of siplizumab effects on memory and regulatory T cells. The protocol was immunoSEQ multiplex PCR, while the TCRdb copy is restricted to in-frame clones and leaves out a portion. The sample has about 100,000 clones, about nine tenths seen once. The CDR3 totals 15 residues. Unmatched junction bases numbered 10, after V lost 3 bases and J lost 6 bases. Germline V gene data show CDR1 as MGHDK and CDR2 as SYGVNS. This TCR was sampled from a human donor in good health. Sequencing used non-Treg CD4+ T cells sorted from blood. This chain uses TRBV25-1 with TRBJ2-7, with 8 bases identical to TRBD2. The CDR3 loop reads CASSEVSGKEREQYF. Here the CDR3 DNA reads TGTGCCAGCAGTGAGGTTAGCGGGAAAGAGCGCGAGCAGTACTTC.